A single sample is the source of the 11 T cell receptor beta chains below, sequenced in a study of blood T cell repertoires in COVID-19 (TCRdb year 2020). The method was the immunoSEQ multiplex PCR assay. The table comes from immuneACCESS by way of TCRdb, which keeps in-frame sequences with V and J called. Part of the clones is missing from these tables; in studies checked, under half for an unresolved V gene and the rest for unknown reasons. Here the sample has 45,000 to 70,000 clones; around nine tenths occur a single time. The top ten clones comprise about 6.8% of the sample. The material sequenced was peripheral blood. The receptor source for this set is an older woman with COVID-19, enrolled during active disease.

The chain uses TRBV6-5 and TRBJ1-1, with TRBD1 identical over 7 bases. The CDR3 is 16 amino acids. Germline assignment: CDR1 MNHEY and CDR2 SVGAGI. The junction had 11 bases not matched to a gene; V was cut back by 6 bases and J by 1 base. The CDR3, as DNA: TGTGCCAGCAGGTACCGGGACAGCCGGCAGAACACTGAAGCTTTCTTT. Protein: CASRYRDSRQNTEAFF.

The chain employs TRBV2 and TRBJ2-3, with 9 bases that match TRBD1. Trimming took 5 bases from V and 6 from J; bases not matched to a gene: 6. The CDR3 is made up of 14 amino acids. The germline CDR1 and CDR2 sequences are SNHLY and FYNNEI. The CDR3: CASSPGQGGDTQYF. In nucleotides, the CDR3 is TGTGCCAGCAGTCCGGGACAGGGAGGGGATACGCAGTATTTT.

For the CDR3, the DNA is TGTGCCAGCAGTTACTCCGGGAGGAACGAGCAGTACTTC. Translated: CASSYSGRNEQYF. The chain joins TRBV6-6 to TRBJ2-7; 7 bases map to TRBD2. The CDR3 extends over 13 amino acids. Trimming cost V 0 bases and J 5 bases; bases outside gene matches: 1. Per the germline V gene, CDR1 is MNHNY and CDR2 is SVGAGI (reference sequence).

The CDR3 protein is CASSHLGRDRGHTIYF. CDR3 DNA sequence: TGCGCCAGCAGCCACCTCGGCCGGGACAGGGGGCACACCATATATTTT. The genes are TRBV4-1 and TRBJ1-3; TRBD1 matches at 12 bases. V shed 3 bases, J shed 8 bases, and the junction held 8 bases outside the gene matches. The CDR3 sequence is 16 residues long. Germline CDR1 is MGHRA and CDR2 is YSYEKL.

Concerning this clone itself: One end of the junction varies from germline; a read error may be responsible. The rearrangement joins TRBV4-1 to TRBJ2-1; 11 bases fit TRBD2. This CDR3 has 17 amino acids. Germline V gene sequence: CDR1 MGHRA, CDR2 YSYEKL. Written as DNA, the CDR3 is TGCACCAGCAGCCAAGCCCTAGCGGGAGGCCTAGCCCATGAGCAGTTCTTC. Its protein is CTSSQALAGGLAHEQFF.

The chain recombines TRBV5-1 with TRBJ2-1; 9 bases line up with TRBD2. Trimming cost V 0 bases and J 7 bases; bases outside gene matches: 8. The CDR3 consists of 16 residues. Germline V CDR1 and CDR2: SGHRS, YFSETQ. Written as DNA, the CDR3 is TGCGCCAGCAGCTTGGAGGGTAGCGGGAGTTGGAATGAGCAGTTCTTC. This encodes CASSLEGSGSWNEQFF.

This rearrangement joins TRBV19 to TRBJ2-1; perhaps TRBD1 as D (5 bases). CDR1 LNHDA and CDR2 SQIVND come from the germline V gene (reference sequence). The V end lost 4 bases, the J end lost 4 bases, and 8 bases lay between the germline ends. The CDR3 is 13 amino acids. CDR3 sequence reads: CASSTRTYNEQFF. The CDR3 DNA reads as TGTGCCAGTAGTACCAGGACATACAATGAGCAGTTCTTC. Full variable domain (outside the CDR3, taken from reference TRBV19 and TRBJ2-1): DGGITQSPKYLFRKEGQNVTLSCEQNLNHDAMYWYRQDPGQGLRLIYYSQIVNDFQKGDIAEGYSVSREKKESFPLTVTSAQKNPTAFYLCASSTRTYNEQFFGPGTRLTVL.

The chain employs TRBV2 and TRBJ1-1, with D possibly TRBD1 on 5 matching bases. CDR3 length: 12 residues. Per germline, CDR1 SNHLY and CDR2 FYNNEI. Trimming left V 4 bases short and J 3 bases short, with 6 bases between. CDR3 in DNA: TGTGCCAGCAGTGGACAGTACACTGAAGCTTTCTTT. It codes for CASSGQYTEAFF.

The table lists this clone with a count of one. The chain recombines TRBV3-1 (or the pseudogene TRBV3-2) with TRBJ2-1, with D possibly being TRBD2 (6 bases). Trimming pared 5 bases from V and 8 bases from J, leaving 13 bases between. CDR1 is LGHDT, CDR2 YNNKEL, per germline (reference sequence). This CDR3 comprises 13 residues. This chain's CDR3 is CASSRTRGDEQFF. For the CDR3, the DNA is TGTGCCAGCAGCAGGACGCGGGGCGATGAGCAGTTCTTC.

The V call is TRBV19, the J call TRBJ1-5; TRBD1 matches at 8 bases. Trimming removed 6 bases from V and 2 bases from J; junction bases left unmatched: 0. Germline loops: CDR1 LNHDA, CDR2 SQIVND (reference sequence). The CDR3 loop spans 13 amino acids. The CDR3 DNA follows: TGTGCCAGTAGGGGACAGGGCAATCAGCCCCAGCATTTT. Its protein is CASRGQGNQPQHF.

This clone was seen a single time. The J gene is TRBJ1-6, the V gene TRBV7-9, with a weak D call TRBD1 (5 bases). V lost 5 bases to trimming and J lost 8 bases, with 10 bases between them. The V gene's germline CDR1 is SEHNR and CDR2 FQNEAQ (reference sequence). This CDR3 contains 13 residues. In DNA, the CDR3 is TGTGCCAGCAGCCGGGGGATTGATTCACCCCTCCACTTT. Protein sequence: CASSRGIDSPLHF.